This is a list of T cell receptor beta chains from one sample in a study of T cells in Graves' hyperthyroidism and ophthalmopathy. TCRdb used MiXCR to reprocess the multiplex PCR reads, holding one entry per CDR3 protein. The repertoire consists of just under 750,000 distinct CDR3 sequences, with about a third occurring once and the leading ten covering more than 25%. Sequencing used blood. These receptors came from a woman in her thirties or forties with Graves' hyperthyroidism. Both conserved end residues are part of each CDR3. Each record gives: D gene, J gene, V gene, CDR3 length, clone size, CDR3 protein, CDR3 DNA. The D gene is left open where the match is weak. Clone size is given for some rows only: seen once, a few or many times, or a class if the clone is expanded.

D gene: TRBD1; J gene: TRBJ2-7; V gene: TRBV7-2; CDR3 length: 18; clone size: -; CDR3 protein: CASSQDPTGTGAHYEQYF; CDR3 DNA: TGCGCCAGCAGCCAAGACCCAACCGGGACAGGGGCCCACTACGAGCAGTACTTC
D gene: TRBD2; J gene: TRBJ2-5; V gene: TRBV5-4; CDR3 length: 16; clone size: few; CDR3 protein: CASSSFRGGRRETQYF; CDR3 DNA: TGTGCCAGCAGCTCCTTCCGGGGCGGGAGAAGGGAGACCCAGTACTTC
D gene: -; J gene: TRBJ1-2; V gene: TRBV5-1; CDR3 length: 15; clone size: -; CDR3 protein: CASSLGAGWENGYTF; CDR3 DNA: TGCGCCAGCAGCTTGGGCGCGGGATGGGAGAATGGCTACACCTTC
D gene: -; J gene: TRBJ1-1; V gene: TRBV4-3; CDR3 length: 18; clone size: -; CDR3 protein: CASSQSAGSWIGDTEAFF; CDR3 DNA: TGCGCCAGCAGCCAATCGGCGGGCAGCTGGATTGGGGACACTGAAGCTTTCTTT
D gene: -; J gene: TRBJ2-7; V gene: TRBV7-9; CDR3 length: 14; clone size: -; CDR3 protein: CASSSGTWNYEQYF; CDR3 DNA: TGTGCCAGCAGCTCCGGGACCTGGAACTACGAGCAGTACTTC
D gene: -; J gene: TRBJ1-2; V gene: TRBV12-3/TRBV12-4; CDR3 length: 12; clone size: many; CDR3 protein: CASRADIDHYTF; CDR3 DNA: TGTGCCAGCAGGGCCGACATTGACCACTACACCTTC
D gene: -; J gene: TRBJ1-1; V gene: TRBV29-1; CDR3 length: 14; clone size: many; CDR3 protein: CSVRYQGWDTEAFF; CDR3 DNA: TGCAGCGTTCGATACCAGGGTTGGGACACTGAAGCTTTCTTT
D gene: TRBD1; J gene: TRBJ2-7; V gene: TRBV20-1; CDR3 length: 12; clone size: many; CDR3 protein: CSARSPGGEQYF; CDR3 DNA: TGCAGTGCTAGGAGTCCAGGGGGCGAGCAGTACTTC
D gene: -; J gene: TRBJ2-7; V gene: TRBV20-1; CDR3 length: 11; clone size: many; CDR3 protein: CSAPTGVEQYF; CDR3 DNA: TGCAGTGCGCCAACGGGGGTCGAGCAGTACTTC
D gene: TRBD1; J gene: TRBJ1-2; V gene: TRBV13; CDR3 length: 12; clone size: many; CDR3 protein: CATEGQNYGYTF; CDR3 DNA: TGTGCCACCGAGGGACAGAACTATGGCTACACCTTC
D gene: -; J gene: TRBJ1-2; V gene: TRBV7-9; CDR3 length: 14; clone size: -; CDR3 protein: CASSHRTANYGYTF; CDR3 DNA: TGTGCCAGCAGCCATCGGACAGCTAACTATGGCTACACCTTC
D gene: -; J gene: TRBJ2-6; V gene: TRBV3-1; CDR3 length: 17; clone size: few; CDR3 protein: CASTPGVPERGANVLTF; CDR3 DNA: TGTGCCAGCACCCCCGGGGTACCGGAACGTGGGGCCAACGTCCTGACTTTC
D gene: TRBD1; J gene: TRBJ1-5; V gene: TRBV12-3/TRBV12-4; CDR3 length: 14; clone size: many; CDR3 protein: CASSLGDSHQPQHF; CDR3 DNA: TGTGCCAGCAGTTTAGGGGACAGCCATCAGCCCCAGCATTTT